Each of the 26 T cell receptor beta chains below was sequenced from the same sample in a study of vaccination effects on CD4 cells after COVID-19. With the ViraFEST assay, the study expanded antigen-specific CD4+ T cells using viral peptide pools, then sequenced them. Isolation of CD4+ T cells took place after approximately ten days of culture. PCR confirmed that the person was infected with SARS-CoV-2 between March and December 2020. These receptors are not linked to any known antigen. Method: immunoSEQ multiplex PCR; TCRdb's copy keeps in-frame clones and lacks some. This sample yields tens of thousands of clones, of which about 78% are seen a single time; 15% to 20% belongs to the top ten. The sequencing here drew on CD4+ T cells from PBMCs cultured with HCoV-NL63 spike peptides, taken before COVID-19 vaccination. The receptors stem from a human donor who had a prior SARS-CoV-2 infection.

This chain connects TRBV5-4 to TRBJ2-4; 11 bases are a match to TRBD2. J lost 3 bases, V lost 4 bases, and 6 bases had no gene match. The V gene's germline CDR1 is SGHNT and CDR2 YYREEE (reference sequence). There are 16 residues in the CDR3. The CDR3 DNA reads as TGTGCCAGCAGCAAATTAGCGGGAGGGTACAAAAACATTCAGTACTTC. It yields the protein CASSKLAGGYKNIQYF.

This clone appeared a single time. The chain carries TRBV5-6 and TRBJ2-1, with TRBD2 matching over 9 bases. Trimming removed 3 bases from V and 7 bases from J; junction bases left unmatched: 5. The CDR3 is 14 amino acids. In germline, CDR1 is SGHDT, CDR2 YYEEEE. CDR3 DNA: TGTGCCAGCAGCTGGGGACTAGCTAATAATGAGCAGTTCTTC. It yields the protein CASSWGLANNEQFF.

The CDR3 DNA sequence: TGTGCCAGCAGTGAATTGGGGGGGGTTCCCGGGGAGCTGTTTTTT. It encodes CASSELGGVPGELFF. The rearrangement links TRBV6-1 to TRBJ2-2, with TRBD2 matching 7 bases. V gave up 2 bases and J gave up 6 bases; unmatched junction bases: 6. CDR1 MNHNS and CDR2 SASEGT come from the germline V gene. This CDR3 is 15 amino acids long.

The rearrangement links TRBV11-3 to TRBJ2-1, with D perhaps matching TRBD1 or TRBD2 (5 bases each). Trimming took 2 bases from V and 4 from J, leaving 9 bases between them. Germline V gene data show CDR1 as SGHNT and CDR2 as YENEEA. The CDR3 is made up of 14 amino acids. The CDR3 reads CASSLMGPYNEQFF. CDR3 sequence (DNA): TGTGCCAGCAGCTTAATGGGACCGTACAATGAGCAGTTCTTC.

In this sample, this clone turned up once. The chain uses TRBV5-1 and TRBJ2-1; 11 nucleotides line up with TRBD2. CDR3 length: 15 amino acids. With 4 bases clipped from V and 16 bases from J, the junction kept 16 bases outside the gene matches. Germline V gene data show CDR1 as SGHRS and CDR2 as YFSETQ. CDR3 region: CASSPTVTGTSGSFF. The CDR3 nucleotides read TGCGCCAGCAGCCCAACAGTTACCGGGACTAGCGGTTCCTTCTTC.

The gene calls are TRBV12-3 or TRBV12-4 and TRBJ1-5; D is unclear. The V end was cut by 4 bases, the J end by 7 bases, with 8 bases between. The CDR3 runs 12 residues. In DNA, the CDR3 is TGTGCCAGCAGTTACGCGGGGCAGCCCCAGCATTTT. Translation gives CASSYAGQPQHF.

The chain has TRBV5-1 and TRBJ2-5, with a possible D match to TRBD2 (6 bases). The V gene lost 0 bases and the J gene lost 2 bases, with 17 bases spanning the gap. The CDR3 spans 17 residues. In germline, CDR1 is SGHRS, CDR2 YFSETQ. CDR3: CASSLGLVAAPQETQYF. The CDR3 coding sequence is TGCGCCAGCAGCTTGGGGTTAGTAGCGGCCCCTCAAGAGACCCAGTACTTC.

The rearrangement joins TRBV19 to TRBJ2-3, with 7 bases lining up with TRBD2. This CDR3 is 14 amino acids long. With 7 bases clipped from V and 1 base from J, the junction kept 5 bases outside the gene matches. The V gene's germline CDR1 is LNHDA and CDR2 SQIVND (reference sequence). The CDR3 DNA reads TGTGCCAGTAAGGAAGGGAGGGGCACAGATACGCAGTATTTT. The encoded protein is CASKEGRGTDTQYF.

The rearrangement links TRBV6-5 to TRBJ1-1; TRBD1 matches 9 bases. V was pared by 8 bases and J by 0 bases, with 7 bases of the junction left unmatched. Germline V gene data show CDR1 as MNHEY and CDR2 as SVGAGI. The CDR3 totals 15 residues. CDR3 DNA sequence: TGTGCCAGCCAGGGACAGGGATTCATGAACACTGAAGCTTTCTTT. Translated, it gives CASQGQGFMNTEAFF.

This chain links TRBV6-2 or TRBV6-3 with TRBJ1-2, with a weak D call TRBD1 (5 bases). This CDR3 is 12 amino acids long. Trimming shortened V by 2 bases and J by 5 bases, and 6 bases separated the two germline ends. CDR1 and CDR2 (germline): MNHEY, SVGEGT. The CDR3, as DNA: TGTGCCAGCAGTTACGCAGGGTATGGCTACACCTTC. This translates into CASSYAGYGYTF.

In this sample, this clone turned up a few times. This chain joins TRBV20-1 and TRBJ2-1; D not certain. The length of the CDR3 is 10 residues. Trimming cost V 3 bases and J 9 bases, with 6 bases left between them. Looked up from germline, CDR1 is DFQATT and CDR2 is SNEGSKA (reference sequence). The CDR3 DNA sequence: TGCAGTGCTAGGATCGTTGAGCAGTTCTTC. Its translation is CSARIVEQFF.

The chain recombines TRBV5-1 with TRBJ1-1; 7 bases agree with TRBD1. The CDR3 runs to 14 residues. Germline trimming cut 4 bases from V and 4 bases from J; bases unmatched to any gene: 7. Per the germline V gene, CDR1 is SGHRS and CDR2 is YFSETQ. CDR3 protein: CASSLDRAATEAFF. Written as DNA, the CDR3 is TGCGCCAGCAGCCTCGACAGGGCGGCCACTGAAGCTTTCTTT.

The chain is built from TRBV7-2 and TRBJ2-3; no reliable D call. CDR3 length: 15 residues. Germline V gene sequence: CDR1 SGHTA, CDR2 FQGNSA. Deletions cut 2 bases from V and 2 bases from J, with 11 bases between. The CDR3 loop reads CASSLSRNPTDTQYF. CDR3 coding DNA: TGTGCCAGCAGCTTATCGCGGAACCCCACAGATACGCAGTATTTT.

The rearrangement uses TRBV15 and TRBJ2-3; no reliable D call. V lost 0 bases, J lost 2 bases, and 3 bases lay in between. The CDR3 has 13 residues. Germline V gives CDR1 LNHNV, CDR2 YYDKDF (reference sequence). The CDR3 nucleotides read TGTGCCACCAGCAGAGATCCCACAGATACGCAGTATTTT. It translates to CATSRDPTDTQYF. Looking up the rest from reference TRBV15 and TRBJ2-3 gives the full variable domain: DAMVIQNPRYQVTQFGKPVTLSCSQTLNHNVMYWYQQKSSQAPKLLFHYYDKDFNNEADTPDNFQSRRPNTSFCFLDIRSPGLGDTAMYLCATSRDPTDTQYFGPGTRLTVL.

The V gene is TRBV27, the J gene TRBJ1-2; 12 bases align to TRBD1. V lost 6 bases to trimming and J lost 0 bases; unmatched junction nucleotides: 14. Germline V lookup: CDR1 MNHEY, CDR2 SMNVEV (reference sequence). The CDR3 has 19 residues. CDR3 loop: CASSKTRTGTGGTNYGYTF. In DNA, the CDR3 is TGTGCCAGCAGCAAAACCCGAACCGGGACAGGGGGCACTAACTATGGCTACACCTTC.

The chain combines TRBV4-2 with TRBJ2-7; TRBD2 matches at 11 bases. Trimming removed 3 bases from V and 2 bases from J; junction bases left unmatched: 6. The CDR3 consists of 16 residues. Germline loops: CDR1 LGHNA, CDR2 YNFKEQ. The CDR3 region has the DNA TGTGCCAGCAGCCAGGGGACTAGCGGCCGAACCTACGAGCAGTACTTC. Its translation is CASSQGTSGRTYEQYF.

The chain joins TRBV7-2 to TRBJ1-5, with TRBD1 matching 8 bases. The CDR3 is 15 amino acids. The germline V gene encodes CDR1 SGHTA and CDR2 FQGNSA. The V gene end was trimmed by 5 bases and the J gene end by 7 bases; junction bases not matched to a gene: 10. The chain's CDR3 is CASSLGTGYRQPQHF. The CDR3 coding sequence is TGTGCCAGCAGCCTCGGGACAGGTTATAGACAGCCCCAGCATTTT.

This rearrangement joins TRBV18 to TRBJ2-1; D gene unclear. The germline gives CDR1 KGHSH, CDR2 LQKENI. The CDR3 has 14 amino acids. Trimming cost V 0 bases and J 8 bases, with 11 bases left between them. The CDR3 reads CASSPPVLLYEQFF. The DNA for the CDR3 is TGTGCCAGCTCACCACCGGTTCTATTATATGAGCAGTTCTTC.

The sample holds a few counts of this clone. J is TRBJ1-1 and V is TRBV7-9; D call uncertain. CDR1 SEHNR and CDR2 FQNEAQ come from the germline V gene (reference sequence). CDR3 length equals 13 residues. Trimming stripped 3 bases from V and 4 bases from J, with 9 bases between. As DNA, the CDR3 is TGTGCCAGCAGCTTCGAACTGATCACTGAAGCTTTCTTT. This gives the protein CASSFELITEAFF.

The chain has TRBV3-1 (or the pseudogene TRBV3-2) and TRBJ2-3, with 9 bases lining up with TRBD1. Germline assignment: CDR1 LGHDT and CDR2 YNNKEL (reference sequence). V dropped 8 bases and J dropped 4; count of bases not matched to a gene: 7. CDR3 size: 14 residues. The CDR3 region is CASADTGGSDTQYF. The CDR3 nucleotides are TGTGCCAGCGCAGACACAGGGGGCTCAGATACGCAGTATTTT.

V gene TRBV20-1 combines with J gene TRBJ2-3, with TRBD2 matching over 10 bases. V trimming: 3 bases; J trimming: 4 bases; junction bases outside the gene matches: 4. Germline CDR1 and CDR2: DFQATT and SNEGSKA (reference sequence). The CDR3 is 14 amino acids. The CDR3 sequence: CSASGLAGADTQYF. The CDR3, as DNA: TGCAGTGCTAGTGGGCTAGCGGGAGCAGATACGCAGTATTTT.

The rearrangement links TRBV25-1 to TRBJ1-6; D gene unclear. Germline V gives CDR1 MGHDK, CDR2 SYGVNS. The CDR3 extends over 14 amino acids. Trimming shortened V by 2 bases and J by 5 bases, and 7 bases separated the two germline ends. The CDR3 DNA reads TGTGCCAGCAGTGAACACGGGGATAATTCACCCCTCCACTTT. Residues: CASSEHGDNSPLHF.

This clone was counted a few times. The rearrangement uses TRBV7-3 and TRBJ2-7; 11 nucleotides align to TRBD1. The V gene's germline CDR1 is SGHTA and CDR2 FQGTGA. This CDR3 contains 15 residues. The ends lost 0 bases at V and 3 bases at J; junction bases unmatched: 1. DNA for the CDR3: TGTGCCAGCAGCTTAACCGGGACAGGGGGCTACGAGCAGTACTTC. Residues: CASSLTGTGGYEQYF.

The chain uses TRBV6-1 and TRBJ1-1; D is unclear. The CDR3 is made up of 14 amino acids. With 1 base removed from V and 3 bases from J, the gap between germline ends came to 9 bases. CDR1 MNHNS and CDR2 SASEGT come from the germline V gene. The DNA of the CDR3 is TGTGCCAGCAGTGAAGAGGGCGGGGACACTGAAGCTTTCTTT. It yields the protein CASSEEGGDTEAFF.

The J gene is TRBJ1-2, the V gene TRBV4-1, with 11 nucleotides matching TRBD1. The CDR3 loop spans 15 amino acids. J was trimmed by 4 bases and V by 3 bases; bases with no gene match: 4. The germline CDR1 and CDR2 sequences are MGHRA and YSYEKL. The CDR3, as DNA: TGCGCCAGCAGCCACCGGACAGGGGGCAGCTATGGCTACACCTTC. Amino acid sequence: CASSHRTGGSYGYTF.

The chain carries TRBV4-3 and TRBJ1-2; D is uncertain. The CDR3 has 14 residues. The V gene's germline CDR1 is LGHNA and CDR2 YSLEER. V lost 1 base and J 8 bases, leaving 14 bases between the germline ends. CDR3 DNA: TGCGCCAGCAGCCAAGGAAAGGACCCGGGAGGCTACACCTTC. This codes for CASSQGKDPGGYTF.